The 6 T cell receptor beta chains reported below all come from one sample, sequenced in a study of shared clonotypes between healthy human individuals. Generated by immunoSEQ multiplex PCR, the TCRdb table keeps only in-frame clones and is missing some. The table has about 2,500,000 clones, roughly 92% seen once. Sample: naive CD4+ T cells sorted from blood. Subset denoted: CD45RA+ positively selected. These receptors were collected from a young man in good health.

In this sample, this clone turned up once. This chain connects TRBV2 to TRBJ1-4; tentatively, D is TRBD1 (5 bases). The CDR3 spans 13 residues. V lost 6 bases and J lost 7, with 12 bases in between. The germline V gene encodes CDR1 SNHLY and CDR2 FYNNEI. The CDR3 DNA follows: TGTGCCAGCAGCGCCGGGACGGTTGAAAAACTGTTTTTT. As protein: CASSAGTVEKLFF.

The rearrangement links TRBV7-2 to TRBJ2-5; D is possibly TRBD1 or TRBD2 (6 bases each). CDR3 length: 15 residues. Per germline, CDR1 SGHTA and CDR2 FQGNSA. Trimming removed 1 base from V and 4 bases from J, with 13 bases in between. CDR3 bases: TGTGCCAGCAGCTTAGTCTGGGGGGCGGGAGAGACCCAGTACTTC. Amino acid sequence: CASSLVWGAGETQYF.

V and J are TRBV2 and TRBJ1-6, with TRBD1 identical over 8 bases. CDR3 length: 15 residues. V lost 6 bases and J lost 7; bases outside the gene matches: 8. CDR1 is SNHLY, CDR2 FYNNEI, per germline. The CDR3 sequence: CASREKDRVNSPLHF. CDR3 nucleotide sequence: TGTGCCAGCAGGGAAAAGGACAGGGTCAATTCACCCCTCCACTTT.

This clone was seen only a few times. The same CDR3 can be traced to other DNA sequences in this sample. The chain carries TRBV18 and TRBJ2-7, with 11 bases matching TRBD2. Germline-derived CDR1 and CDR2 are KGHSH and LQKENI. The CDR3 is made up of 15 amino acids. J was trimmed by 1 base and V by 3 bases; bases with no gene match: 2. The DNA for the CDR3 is TGTGCCAGCTCACCCGGGACTAGCGGATCCTACGAGCAGTACTTC. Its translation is CASSPGTSGSYEQYF.

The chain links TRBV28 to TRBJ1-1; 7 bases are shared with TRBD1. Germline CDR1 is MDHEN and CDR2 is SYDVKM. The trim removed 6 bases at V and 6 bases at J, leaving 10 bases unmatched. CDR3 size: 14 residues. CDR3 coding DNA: TGTGCCAGCAGCCTTTCAGGGGGAATGGCTGAAGCTTTCTTT. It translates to CASSLSGGMAEAFF.

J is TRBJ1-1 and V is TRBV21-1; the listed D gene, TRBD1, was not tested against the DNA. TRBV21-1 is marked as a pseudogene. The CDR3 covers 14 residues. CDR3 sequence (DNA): TGTGCCAGCAGCAAGGACAGGGGATTAACTGAAGCTTTCTTT. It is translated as CASSKDRGLTEAFF.